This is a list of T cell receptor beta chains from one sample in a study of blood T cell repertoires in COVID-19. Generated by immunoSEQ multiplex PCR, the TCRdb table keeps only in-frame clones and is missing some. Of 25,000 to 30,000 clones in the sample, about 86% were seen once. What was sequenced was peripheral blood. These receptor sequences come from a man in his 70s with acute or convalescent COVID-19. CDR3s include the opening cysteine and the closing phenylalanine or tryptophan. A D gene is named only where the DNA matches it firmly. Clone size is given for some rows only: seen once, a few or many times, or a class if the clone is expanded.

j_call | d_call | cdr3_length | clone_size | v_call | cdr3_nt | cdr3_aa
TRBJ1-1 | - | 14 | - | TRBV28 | TGTGCCAGCAGTTTGGGCAGGCCGAACACTGAAGCTTTCTTT | CASSLGRPNTEAFF
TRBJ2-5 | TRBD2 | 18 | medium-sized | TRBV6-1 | TGTGCCAGCAGTGACCGACTAGCGGGGTCGAACCTTGGGGAGACCCAGTACTTC | CASSDRLAGSNLGETQYF
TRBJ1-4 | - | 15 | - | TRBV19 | TGTGCCAGTAGTCCGATGATGGAGGGATTGGAAAAACTGTTTTTT | CASSPMMEGLEKLFF
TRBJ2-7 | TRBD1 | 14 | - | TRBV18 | TGTGCCAGCTCACTCCGGACAGGGACCTACGAGCAGTACTTC | CASSLRTGTYEQYF
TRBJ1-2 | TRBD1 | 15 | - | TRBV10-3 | TGTGCCATCAGTGAGCAGCGGGACAGGGGTTATGGCTACACCTTC | CAISEQRDRGYGYTF
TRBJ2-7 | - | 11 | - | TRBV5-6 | TGTGCCAGCAGCATTCAGGGGGAGCAGTACTTC | CASSIQGEQYF
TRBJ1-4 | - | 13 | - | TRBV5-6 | TGTGCCAGCAGCTTGTCAGGGAATGAAAAACTGTTTTTT | CASSLSGNEKLFF
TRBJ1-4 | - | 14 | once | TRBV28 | TGTGCCAGCAGGCCAGGGATCCAGTATGAAAAACTGTTTTTT | CASRPGIQYEKLFF
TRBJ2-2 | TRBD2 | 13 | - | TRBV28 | TGTGCCAGCAGTCTAACTAGCGTGGGGGAGCTGTTTTTT | CASSLTSVGELFF
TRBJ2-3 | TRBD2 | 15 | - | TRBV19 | TGTGCCAGTAGGGGACTAGCGGGAGGGCACGATACGCAGTATTTT | CASRGLAGGHDTQYF
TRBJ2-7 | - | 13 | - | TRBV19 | TGTGCCAGTAGTATCGCGCAGGGTGGCGAGCAGTACTTC | CASSIAQGGEQYF
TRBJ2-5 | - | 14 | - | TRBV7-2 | TGTGCCAGCAGCTTATCTAGCGTTCAAGAGACCCAGTACTTC | CASSLSSVQETQYF
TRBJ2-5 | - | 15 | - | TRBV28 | TGTGCCAGCAGTTTGAGTCGAGGAATTCAAGAGACCCAGTACTTC | CASSLSRGIQETQYF
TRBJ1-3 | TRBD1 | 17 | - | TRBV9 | TGTGCCAGCAGCGTAGACCCCGGACAGGTAGTTGGAAACACCATATATTTT | CASSVDPGQVVGNTIYF
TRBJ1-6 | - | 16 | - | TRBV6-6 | TGTGCCAGCAGTCAACAGGCTAGCTCCTATAATTCACCCCTCCACTTT | CASSQQASSYNSPLHF
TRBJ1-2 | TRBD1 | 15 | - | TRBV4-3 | TGCGCCAGCAGCCAAGGGCAGGGGGCGTTCAGTGGCTACACCTTC | CASSQGQGAFSGYTF
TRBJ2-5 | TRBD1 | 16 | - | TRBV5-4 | TGTGCCAGCAGCTCGGCGATTGGGACAGAAGAAGAGACCCAGTACTTC | CASSSAIGTEEETQYF
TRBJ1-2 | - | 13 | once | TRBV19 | TGTGCCAGTAGCGCAGACAGGAACTATGGCTACACCTTC | CASSADRNYGYTF
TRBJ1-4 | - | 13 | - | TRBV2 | TGTGCCAGCAGGCTGAGAACTAATGAAAAACTGTTTTTT | CASRLRTNEKLFF
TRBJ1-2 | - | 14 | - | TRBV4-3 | TGCGCCAGCAGCCAAGGGACGGACTCCTATGGCTACACCTTC | CASSQGTDSYGYTF
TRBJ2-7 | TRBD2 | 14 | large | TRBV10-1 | TGCGCCAGCAGACTCGGACTAGGGGCCTACGAGCAGTACTTC | CASRLGLGAYEQYF
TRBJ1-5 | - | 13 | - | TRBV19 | TGTGCCAGTAGTATGCAGGGCAATCAGCCCCAGCATTTT | CASSMQGNQPQHF
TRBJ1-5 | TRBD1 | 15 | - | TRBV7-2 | TGTGCCAGCAGCTTAAGACAGGGTAGCGGTCAGCCCCAGCATTTT | CASSLRQGSGQPQHF
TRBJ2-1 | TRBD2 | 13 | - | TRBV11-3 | TGTGCCAGCAGGCCTAGCGGGGACAATGAGCAGTTCTTC | CASRPSGDNEQFF
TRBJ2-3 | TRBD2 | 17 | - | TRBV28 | TGTGCCAGCAGTCCTACGCCGGGACTAGCGGGAGGTGGTACGCAGTATTTT | CASSPTPGLAGGGTQYF
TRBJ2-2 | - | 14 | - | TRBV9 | TGTGCCAGCAGCCGGGACACCCACACCGGGGAGCTGTTTTTT | CASSRDTHTGELFF
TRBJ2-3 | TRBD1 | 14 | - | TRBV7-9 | TGTGCCAGCAGCTTAGTGGGGACAGGGTCGGCGCAGTATTTT | CASSLVGTGSAQYF
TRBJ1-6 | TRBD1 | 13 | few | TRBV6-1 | TGTGCCACCGTAACAGGGGCGAATTCACCCCTCCACTTT | CATVTGANSPLHF
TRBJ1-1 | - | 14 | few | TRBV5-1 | TGCGCCAGCAGCTACGACGGGGGGAACACTGAAGCTTTCTTT | CASSYDGGNTEAFF
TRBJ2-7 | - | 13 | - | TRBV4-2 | TGTGCCAGCAGCCAAGCAGTTTCCTACGAGCAGTACTTC | CASSQAVSYEQYF
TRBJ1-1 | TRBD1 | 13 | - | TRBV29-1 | TGCAGCGCTGGGACAGGAGGGGACACTGAAGCTTTCTTT | CSAGTGGDTEAFF
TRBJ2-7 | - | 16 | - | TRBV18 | TGTGCCAGCTCACCAGCACAAACAGGGTTCTCCTACGAGCAGTACTTC | CASSPAQTGFSYEQYF
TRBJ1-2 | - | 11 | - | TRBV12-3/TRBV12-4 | TGTGCCAGCAGTTTGAGGCGTGGCTACACCTTC | CASSLRRGYTF